This T cell receptor (beta chain) was obtained from a study of CD8+ T cells in alopecia areata. As for the study in general: Treatment of the treated patients consisted of oral tofacitinib, 5 to 10 mg twice daily.

Study findings and constraints: Elevated clonality characterized lesional scalp relative to normal scalp, particularly in alopecia totalis/universalis. Sequencing of scalp tissue also captures the resident alphabeta T cells of normal skin.

The CDR3 sequence is 12 residues long. V lost 3 bases to trimming and J lost 8 bases, with 11 bases between them. Per germline, CDR1 GTSNPN and CDR2 SVGIG (reference sequence). Peripheral blood samples and lesional scalp punch biopsies were obtained from alopecia areata patients. With regard to this clone: Its specificity is not known.

Reverse transcription of extracted RNA yielded cDNA, which provided the sequencing template. The method was immunoSEQ multiplex PCR; TCRdb's version includes in-frame clones alone and lacks a portion of them. This sample has some 170,000 clones, with less than 80% found just once. This receptor was taken from a human donor with alopecia areata. The input for sequencing was CD8+ T cells sorted from blood, taken at week 0. The rearrangement uses TRBV30 and TRBJ2-1; D is perhaps TRBD1 or TRBD2 (5 bases each). The CDR3 is CAWRPEGYEQFF. The CDR3 DNA reads as TGTGCCTGGAGGCCAGAGGGGTATGAGCAGTTCTTC.